This T cell receptor (beta chain) was identified in a study of T cells after yellow fever vaccination. Study in general: Preparing low-cell-number fractions relied on SMART-Seq v4 Ultra Low Input. The study's findings and limits: A large majority of primary-vaccination clones showed up again after the booster (about 96% CD4, approximately 90% CD8).

This clonotype was observed many times. Its antigen is undetermined. TCRdb ran MiXCR on the 5' RACE reads and lists one entry per CDR3 protein. Here the sample spans about 210,000 distinct CDR3 sequences, under 3.5% being singletons. The length of the CDR3 is 13 residues. V dropped 5 bases and J dropped 7 bases, with 12 bases sitting between them. Germline CDR1 and CDR2: SGHVS and FNYEAQ. The receptor was derived from a man aged 18 to 29 who received the YFV17D yellow fever vaccine. Sequences were derived from CD4+ T cells sorted from PBMCs, sampled 10 days after the yellow fever booster vaccination. This chain uses TRBV7-6 with TRBJ1-5; tentative D call: TRBD1 (6 bases). CDR3 sequence reads: CASSLGGRQPQHF. For the CDR3, the DNA is TGTGCCAGCAGCCTAGGGGGAAGGCAGCCCCAGCATTTT.